This TCR beta chain was found in a study of blood T cell repertoires in COVID-19. Study at large: Italy, Spain and the United States were the sources of the convalescent and acute COVID-19 samples. Sample material is recorded as cDNA or gDNA derived from T cells, B-cell-depleted T cells, or PBMCs.

The germline gives CDR1 MNHEY, CDR2 SVGAGI. The V and J ends lost 8 bases and 8 bases respectively, with 21 bases between them. This CDR3 region has 15 residues. In the original analysis: Amplification from reference gene primers served as the basis for estimated nucleated cell counts. Repertoires were generated with immunoSEQ multiplex PCR, while TCRdb's copy carries only in-frame clones and drops some. Clonal size and the V and J genes are those of that table, whereas D and trimming came from the DNA. The data hold approximately 180,000 clones, with approximately 85% observed a single time. This clone was observed a few times.

This chain joins TRBV6-5 and TRBJ2-2; maybe TRBD2 (6 bases). The sample taken for sequencing was peripheral blood. The clonotype originates from a man aged 55-75 years with acute or convalescent COVID-19. CDR3 bases: TGTGCCAGCTCGGGGGTGCCTTCTGAGGGAGGGGAGCTGTTTTTT. Protein product: CASSGVPSEGGELFF.